Each of the 17 T cell receptor beta chains below was sequenced from the same sample in a study of blood T cell repertoires in COVID-19. Here immunoSEQ multiplex PCR was the method, and the copy in TCRdb shows in-frame clones only, minus some. The repertoire holds 200,000 to 250,000 clones, with roughly 87% as singletons. Sequenced sample: peripheral blood. Receptor source: a woman aged 18-29 years who had recovered from COVID-19.

The chain is built from TRBV6-5 and TRBJ1-5; perhaps TRBD1 as D (6 bases). V was pared by 6 bases and J by 2 bases, with 14 bases between. The CDR3 totals 15 residues. From germline, CDR1 is MNHEY and CDR2 SVGAGI. The CDR3: CASRSNRAGNQPQHF. CDR3 DNA: TGTGCCAGCAGATCTAACAGGGCGGGCAATCAGCCCCAGCATTTT.

This chain links TRBV4-1 with TRBJ2-2; perhaps TRBD2 as D (5 bases). Germline lookup yields CDR1 MGHRA and CDR2 YSYEKL. Trimming removed 2 bases from V and 2 bases from J, with 12 bases in between. The CDR3 spans 16 residues. CDR3 loop: CASSQQWGDNTGELFF. For the CDR3, the DNA is TGCGCCAGCAGCCAACAGTGGGGAGATAACACCGGGGAGCTGTTTTTT.

V and J are TRBV6-2 or TRBV6-3 and TRBJ2-7; D unresolved. This CDR3 contains 13 residues. Between the trimmed V and J ends, which lost 6 bases and 0 bases, there was a span of 9 bases. The germline gives CDR1 MNHEY, CDR2 SVGEGT. The CDR3 loop reads CASSRSVSYEQYF. CDR3 bases: TGTGCCAGCAGCCGGAGCGTCTCCTACGAGCAGTACTTC.

V gene TRBV7-6 combines with J gene TRBJ1-2, with 9 nucleotides matching TRBD1. J was trimmed by 7 bases and V by 3 bases; bases with no gene match: 9. The CDR3 contains 15 residues. The V gene's germline CDR1 is SGHVS and CDR2 FNYEAQ. The CDR3 region has the DNA TGTGCCAGCAGCTTCGGGGGACAGGGTGGCGGTGGCTACACCTTC. Its protein product is CASSFGGQGGGGYTF. Filled out from reference TRBV7-6 and TRBJ1-2, the complete variable domain reads GAGVSQSPRYKVTKRGQDVALRCDPISGHVSLYWYRQALGQGPEFLTYFNYEAQQDKSGLPNDRFSAERPEGSISTLTIQRTEQRDSAMYRCASSFGGQGGGGYTFGSGTRLTVV.

The chain recombines TRBV3-1 (or the pseudogene TRBV3-2) with TRBJ2-5; a possible D gene is TRBD2 (6 bases). Trimming pared 8 bases from V and 5 bases from J, leaving 9 bases between. Germline CDR1 and CDR2: LGHDT and YNNKEL (reference sequence). The CDR3 contains 11 residues. The CDR3 coding sequence is TGTGCCAGCCGTCGGGGGGAGACCCAGTACTTC. Its protein product is CASRRGETQYF.

The V gene is TRBV5-1, the J gene TRBJ2-3; 7 positions agree with TRBD2. CDR3 length: 12 amino acids. CDR1 SGHRS and CDR2 YFSETQ come from the germline V gene. V shed 4 bases and J 5 bases; nucleotides not matched to a gene: 1. Here the CDR3 DNA reads TGCGCCAGCAGCCCGGGGGGAGATACGCAGTATTTT. Protein: CASSPGGDTQYF.

The chain links TRBV3-1 (or the pseudogene TRBV3-2) to TRBJ1-4; D not resolved. V lost 1 base and J lost 3, with 12 bases in between. This CDR3 has 16 residues. Germline CDR1 LGHDT, CDR2 YNNKEL (reference sequence). The chain's CDR3 is CASSQAGEGSNEKLFF. CDR3 nucleotide sequence: TGTGCCAGCAGCCAAGCAGGCGAGGGATCTAATGAAAAACTGTTTTTT.

The chain uses TRBV7-2 and TRBJ2-7; D might be TRBD1 (5 bases). The germline V gene encodes CDR1 SGHTA and CDR2 FQGNSA. Trimming stripped 0 bases from V and 3 bases from J, with 6 bases between. The CDR3 consists of 13 residues. In DNA form, the CDR3 reads TGTGCCAGCAGCTTAGCACAGGACTACGAGCAGTACTTC. Translated, it gives CASSLAQDYEQYF. Based on the CDR3 plus reference TRBV7-2 and TRBJ2-7, the full variable domain is GAGVSQSPSNKVTEKGKDVELRCDPISGHTALYWYRQSLGQGLEFLIYFQGNSAPDKSGLPSDRFSAERTGGSVSTLTIQRTQQEDSAVYLCASSLAQDYEQYFGPGTRLTVT.

The chain combines TRBV6-2 or TRBV6-3 with TRBJ2-5; TRBD2 aligns across 7 bases. Per germline, CDR1 MNHEY and CDR2 SVGEGT. V lost 6 bases to trimming and J lost 2 bases; unmatched junction nucleotides: 3. The CDR3 is 13 amino acids. CDR3 sequence (DNA): TGTGCCAGCAGCGCTAGCGGACAAGAGACCCAGTACTTC. Protein sequence: CASSASGQETQYF.

The J gene is TRBJ1-5, the V gene TRBV27; 10 bases line up with TRBD1. J lost 0 bases, V lost 0 bases, and 11 bases had no gene match. Germline CDR1 MNHEY, CDR2 SMNVEV (reference sequence). The CDR3 extends over 20 amino acids. CDR3 bases: TGTGCCAGCAGTTTATCGAGCCCGGGACAGGGGATCTATAGCAATCAGCCCCAGCATTTT. This codes for CASSLSSPGQGIYSNQPQHF.

V gene TRBV30 combines with J gene TRBJ2-6; D perhaps matches TRBD1 (6 bases). Between the trimmed V and J ends, which lost 5 bases and 1 base, there was a span of 12 bases. Germline V gene lookup returns CDR1 GTSNPN and CDR2 SVGIG (reference sequence). The CDR3 extends over 15 amino acids. In nucleotides, the CDR3 is TGTGCCTGGGACTTCACAGGGTCTGGGGCCAACGTCCTGACTTTC. As protein: CAWDFTGSGANVLTF.

The rearrangement links TRBV14 to TRBJ1-2, with D possibly matching TRBD1 (6 bases). The V end was cut by 4 bases, the J end by 6 bases, with 12 bases between. This CDR3 is built from 13 residues. Per the germline V gene, CDR1 is SGHDN and CDR2 is FVKESK. The CDR3 DNA reads as TGTGCCAGCAGCCCCACCGGACAGAATGGCTACACCTTC. Its protein is CASSPTGQNGYTF.

The rearrangement links TRBV5-6 to TRBJ1-2; D is undetermined. The CDR3 is 13 residues long. V shed 0 bases and J shed 1 base, with 4 bases lying between them. Germline CDR1 and CDR2: SGHDT and YYEEEE. CDR3 sequence: CASSLGDNYGYTF. The DNA for the CDR3 is TGTGCCAGCAGCTTGGGAGATAACTATGGCTACACCTTC.

V gene TRBV6-2 or TRBV6-3 combines with J gene TRBJ2-7, with 13 bases aligning to TRBD2. The trim removed 2 bases at V and 2 bases at J, leaving 6 bases unmatched. Germline V lookup: CDR1 MNHEY, CDR2 SVGEGT. CDR3 length: 17 amino acids. The CDR3 bases are TGTGCCAGCAGTTACCCCCGGACTAGCGGGAGAACCTACGAGCAGTACTTC. Translating it yields CASSYPRTSGRTYEQYF.

In this sample, this clone turned up once. This chain links TRBV19 with TRBJ2-1; 8 positions agree with TRBD2. Trimming took 5 bases from V and 5 from J; bases not matched to a gene: 8. The CDR3 runs to 15 residues. In germline, CDR1 is LNHDA, CDR2 SQIVND (reference sequence). DNA of the CDR3: TGTGCCAGTAGTCCTTGGACTAGCCCTAACAATGAGCAGTTCTTC. It is translated as CASSPWTSPNNEQFF.

This clone has just a few counts. The chain is built from TRBV4-3 and TRBJ2-3; D is undetermined. The CDR3 length is 12 residues. Per the germline V gene, CDR1 is LGHNA and CDR2 is YSLEER. V lost 0 bases and J lost 12, with 10 bases in between. CDR3 sequence (DNA): TGCGCCAGCAGCCAAGAGCTAGGAGCCCAGTATTTT. As protein: CASSQELGAQYF.

The chain has TRBV5-1 and TRBJ2-3; TRBD2 matches 9 bases. Germline CDR1 is SGHRS and CDR2 is YFSETQ. The CDR3 sequence is 16 residues long. Losses at the gene ends were 4 bases for V and 5 bases for J; bases not matched to a gene: 11. CDR3 coding DNA: TGCGCCAGCAGCCTCAAAAAGCGGGAGGTGAGAGATACGCAGTATTTT. The encoded protein is CASSLKKREVRDTQYF.